Shown below are 7 T cell receptor beta chains from a single sample sequenced in a study of T cell clonality in common variable immunodeficiency. This table comes from immunoSEQ multiplex PCR, and its TCRdb copy is limited to in-frame clones, with some not included. This table holds about 42,000 clones with no singletons; the top ten claim roughly 1.4%. The source material was peripheral blood mononuclear cells. Receptors were obtained from a person aged 18 to 70 in good health.

In its sample, this clone was seen many times. The DNA ends 3 residues before the CDR3 does, and the rest of the CDR3 is filled in from the germline J gene. The rearrangement uses TRBV20-1 and TRBJ1-2; TRBD1 matches at 9 bases. The CDR3 length is 17 residues. CDR1 is DFQATT, CDR2 SNEGSKA, per germline (reference sequence). V trimming: 6 bases; J trimming: 1 base; junction bases outside the gene matches: 15. The CDR3 is CSAPYPGTGNFNYGYTF. The part of the CDR3 DNA that was read is TGCAGTGCCCCGTACCCCGGGACAGGGAATTTTAACTATGGC.

The DNA read from the CDR3 is TGTGCCAGCAGTGACCCGGGACAGAAAACCTCTGGGGCCAACGTC. Amino acid sequence: CASSDPGQKTSGANV. The whole CDR3 protein reads CASSDPGQKTSGANVLTF. The gene calls are TRBV25-1 and TRBJ2-6; the match to TRBD1 covers 7 bases. The read falls 3 residues short of the CDR3 end, and the missing part is taken from the germline J gene. In germline, CDR1 is MGHDK, CDR2 SYGVNS. This CDR3 is built from 18 residues. V lost 3 bases and J lost 0; bases outside the gene matches: 8.

In this sample, this clone turned up many times. The CDR3 is cut off 3 residues early in the read; its end comes from the germline J gene. The J gene is TRBJ1-4, the V gene TRBV20-1; D may be TRBD1 (6 bases). The CDR3 has 16 residues. CDR1 is DFQATT, CDR2 SNEGSKA, per germline (reference sequence). Trimming removed 0 bases from V and 8 bases from J, with 19 bases in between. This CDR3 reads CSARDAPGGLGEKLFF. Partial CDR3 DNA: TGCAGTGCTAGAGATGCCCCCGGGGGGCTGGGGGAAAAA.

This clone has a count of ten or more. Coverage ceases 3 residues before the CDR3 finishes, and the germline J gene fills in the end. V and J are TRBV19 and TRBJ2-2, with 8 bases lining up with TRBD2. The germline gives CDR1 LNHDA, CDR2 SQIVND (reference sequence). The junction had 6 bases not matched to a gene; V was cut back by 5 bases and J by 7 bases. The length of the CDR3 is 14 residues. CDR3 sequence reads: CASSPGLVLGELFF. The DNA read from the CDR3 is TGTGCCAGTAGTCCGGGACTAGTCCTCGGGGAG.

This clone came up many times. One end of the junction does not line up with germline, which may come from a read error. The CDR3 goes on 3 residues after the read ends, and that part is filled in from the germline J gene. This chain joins TRBV7-7 and TRBJ2-1; D is undetermined. Germline V lookup: CDR1 SSHAT, CDR2 FNYEAQ (reference sequence). The CDR3 covers 13 residues. CDR3 region: CASSFAQNNEQFF. Incomplete CDR3 DNA: TGTGCTAGCAGCTTCGCACAGAACAATGAG.

This clone was counted only a few times. From the germline J gene comes the end of the CDR3, since the read stops 3 residues before it. The rearrangement joins TRBV11-2 to TRBJ1-5, with TRBD1 as a possible D gene (6 bases). The CDR3 contains 15 residues. The V end was cut by 5 bases, the J end by 0 bases, with 11 bases between. Germline V lookup: CDR1 SGHAT, CDR2 FQNNGV. The CDR3 is CASSLSDSSNQPQHF. Partial CDR3 DNA: TGTGCCAGCAGCCTATCGGACAGTAGCAATCAGCCC.

This clone was seen many times. The CDR3 end lies 3 residues beyond the end of the read and is filled in from the germline J gene. The V gene is TRBV20-1, the J gene TRBJ2-1; 7 nucleotides align to TRBD2. V trimming: 6 bases; J trimming: 0 bases; junction bases outside the gene matches: 8. Germline CDR1 reads DFQATT; CDR2 reads SNEGSKA (reference sequence). The CDR3 consists of 15 residues. The CDR3 DNA, read in part, is TGCAGTGCGCCGAGCGGGGCGAGCTCCTACAATGAG. It encodes CSAPSGASSYNE. The CDR3 reads in full as CSAPSGASSYNEQFF.